The entry below describes one T cell receptor beta chain. The CDR3 extends over 15 amino acids. V lost 0 bases and J 1 base, leaving 9 bases between the germline ends. Germline-derived CDR1 and CDR2 are LNHNV and YYDKDF (reference sequence). This entry belongs to a study of CD8+CD57+ T cells in acquired aplastic anemia. Across the study: Healthy CD8+ samples averaged about 10 million reads.

CDR3 and TCR beta VDJ profiling relied on a genomic DNA template. TCRdb analysed the reads with MiXCR anew, one entry per CDR3 protein. The profile shows fewer than 70,000 distinct CDR3 sequences, 45% to 60% of them singletons. Sequenced material: sorted CD4+, CD8+, or CD8+CD57+ T cells (not recorded which) from PBMCs. This TCR came from a human donor in good health, serving as a control. The rearrangement joins TRBV15 to TRBJ1-1; no definite D call. CDR3 amino acids: CATSRDFSRNTEAFF. Written as DNA, the CDR3 is TGTGCCACCAGCAGAGATTTTTCCCGGAACACTGAAGCTTTCTTT.